This T cell receptor (beta chain) stems from a study of blood T cells in healthy people across ages. In the case of this clonotype: A read error may explain this, as a much larger clone is one base away.

Primers used in a second PCR of roughly 6 to 11 cycles were a sample-barcoded 5' primer and a J-beta primer mix. TCRdb processed the 5' RACE reads anew with MiXCR; each CDR3 protein has one entry. Of about 640,000 distinct CDR3 sequences listed, around 43% were seen once; the top ten hold 30%. The germline CDR1 and CDR2 sequences are SQVTM and ANQGSEA. Trimming at V came to 2 bases and at J to 6 bases, leaving 10 bases not matched to a gene. The CDR3 sequence is 15 residues long. This sequence was found in an elderly man in good health. Sequenced input: blood. V is TRBV29-1 and J is TRBJ2-7; 10 bases fit TRBD1. The CDR3 loop reads CSVEPRSGTGAEQYF. The CDR3 DNA reads as TGCAGCGTTGAACCTCGAAGTGGGACAGGGGCCGAGCAGTACTTC.